This T cell receptor (beta chain) was captured by sequencing in a study of human T cells and chemical hapten exposure. Study as a whole: TCR yields per sample varied mostly from small pooled library volume differences.

This sample's time point: pre-sensitization, week 0. Stated treatment: therapeutic diphenylcyclopropenone sensitization with weekly scalp DPC. At patch-test visits, sampling came before the patch test. Via MiXCR, TCRdb re-called the RACE reads, giving one row per CDR3 protein. The repertoire has about 80,000 distinct CDR3 sequences, around 13% of them found once; the top ten carry 4.6%. About this clonotype: What it binds is not known.

Study-wide results and limits: Expanded TCRs clustered into significantly more large CDR3 similarity groups than controls, the analysis revealed.

V lost 4 bases, J lost 2 bases, and 3 bases stayed unmatched. This CDR3 spans 14 amino acids. Germline V lookup: CDR1 SGHRS, CDR2 YFSETQ. V gene TRBV5-1 combines with J gene TRBJ2-3; 8 nucleotides match TRBD1. The sequence derives from a woman between 50 and 59 years old with alopecia areata. Some clones in this sample may be carry-over from other donors' samples. The sequenced sample was whole blood, obtained in connection with sensitization to the hapten diphenylcyclopropenone (DPC). As DNA, the CDR3 is TGCGCCAGCAGCGGGACAGGCCCCACAGATACGCAGTATTTT. Protein product: CASSGTGPTDTQYF.